This T cell receptor (beta chain) was recorded in a study of T cells in Graves' hyperthyroidism and ophthalmopathy. Study background: Peripheral blood was drawn at first diagnosis, prior to all treatment.

This clonotype was detected only a few times. Its specificity is unknown. Amplified TCR beta CDR3 regions derived from RNA transcripts. An initial round of RT-PCR targeting the TCR CDR3 relied on the HTBI primer set. From the multiplex PCR reads, TCRdb called clonotypes with MiXCR, one entry per CDR3 protein. The table has approximately 210,000 distinct CDR3 sequences, roughly 17% seen once. Overall study results and limits: The model's output predicted ophthalmopathy at a median of 6.5 months prior to onset.

This CDR3 is built from 16 residues. Trimming removed 0 bases from V and 3 bases from J; junction bases left unmatched: 4. Germline values: CDR1 SGDLS, CDR2 YYNGEE. The V gene is TRBV9, the J gene TRBJ2-1; 9 bases align to TRBD2. The TCR was taken from a man aged 50 or older with Graves' hyperthyroidism. Sequencing was done on a sample of blood. The CDR3 DNA follows: TGTGCCAGCAGCGTAGTTGCGGGAGGGGGCTACAATGAGCAGTTCTTC. Translated, it gives CASSVVAGGGYNEQFF.